This entry lists 4 T cell receptor beta chains sequenced from one sample in a study of blood T cell repertoires in COVID-19. Libraries were prepared by immunoSEQ multiplex PCR; TCRdb keeps only in-frame clonotypes and omits some of them. The sample records around 210,000 clones, roughly 90% being singletons. The sample was PBMCs or T cells enriched from blood (not recorded which). The receptor set was obtained from a woman between 18 and 30 years old who had recovered from COVID-19.

The rearrangement uses TRBV13 and TRBJ2-7, with a tentative D call TRBD1 (6 bases). The ends were cut back, 0 bases at V and 1 base at J, with 16 bases in the middle. The CDR3 spans 17 residues. Germline assignment: CDR1 PRHDT and CDR2 FYEKMQ (reference sequence). DNA for the CDR3: TGTGCCAGCAGCTTAGGTACCCCGGCACAGGGTTCCTACGAGCAGTACTTC. It is translated as CASSLGTPAQGSYEQYF.

The V and J genes are TRBV20-1 and TRBJ1-5; 8 positions match TRBD1. CDR1 is DFQATT and CDR2 is SNEGSKA in the germline V gene (reference sequence). With 3 bases clipped from V and 4 bases from J, the junction kept 2 bases outside the gene matches. The CDR3 totals 13 residues. DNA of the CDR3: TGCAGTGCTAGTCGGACAGGGAATCAGCCCCAGCATTTT. Translation gives CSASRTGNQPQHF.

This chain uses TRBV7-6 with TRBJ1-3, with no clear D. Trimming pared 2 bases from V and 0 bases from J, leaving 8 bases between. In germline, CDR1 is SGHVS, CDR2 FNYEAQ. The CDR3 contains 15 residues. The chain's CDR3 is CASSLSSYSGNTIYF. As DNA, the CDR3 is TGTGCCAGCAGCTTATCCAGTTACTCTGGAAACACCATATATTTT.

This chain uses TRBV19 with TRBJ1-2; D is unclear. The CDR3 loop spans 14 amino acids. V lost 4 bases and J lost 0, with 9 bases in between. Germline CDR1 and CDR2: LNHDA and SQIVND (reference sequence). The CDR3 reads CASSKEVANYGYTF. DNA for the CDR3: TGTGCCAGTAGTAAGGAGGTAGCTAACTATGGCTACACCTTC.